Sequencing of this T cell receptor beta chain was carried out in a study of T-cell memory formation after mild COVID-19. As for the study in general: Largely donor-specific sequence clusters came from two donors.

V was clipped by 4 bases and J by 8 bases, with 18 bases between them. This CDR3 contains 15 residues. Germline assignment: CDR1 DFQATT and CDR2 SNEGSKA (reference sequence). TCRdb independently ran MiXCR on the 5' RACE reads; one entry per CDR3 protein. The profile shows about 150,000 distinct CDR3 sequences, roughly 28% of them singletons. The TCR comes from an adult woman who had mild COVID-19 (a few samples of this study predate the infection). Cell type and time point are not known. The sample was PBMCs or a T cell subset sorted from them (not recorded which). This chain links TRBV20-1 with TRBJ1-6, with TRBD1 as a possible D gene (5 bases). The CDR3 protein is CSAKAPGVGDSPLHF. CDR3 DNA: TGCAGTGCTAAGGCCCCGGGGGTCGGCGATTCACCCCTCCACTTT.